These T cell receptor beta chains were read from a single sample in a study of spatial heterogeneity in lung cancer. TCRdb fed the 5' RACE reads into MiXCR, producing one record per CDR3 protein. The sample records about 87,000 distinct CDR3 sequences, roughly 21% being singletons. This material consisted of PBMCs, taken at follow-up. The receptors shown here come from a male donor with early-stage non-small cell lung cancer. The CDR3 runs from the conserved cysteine through the conserved F or W. Each record gives: J gene, V gene, CDR3 protein.

J: TRBJ1-5
V: TRBV20-1
CDR3: CSATGGGHQPQHF

J: TRBJ2-7
V: TRBV27
CDR3: CASSLSLGNSEQYF

J: TRBJ1-1
V: TRBV4-1
CDR3: CASSQDMGPGAFF

J: TRBJ2-7
V: TRBV4-2
CDR3: CASSQEGLGFYEQYF

J: TRBJ2-3
V: TRBV28
CDR3: CASSLDQGRRRTDTQYF

J: TRBJ2-1
V: TRBV20-1
CDR3: CSAAVAGSSYNEQFF

J: TRBJ1-4
V: TRBV6-5
CDR3: CASKSGFFDSEKLFF

J: TRBJ2-1
V: TRBV10-3
CDR3: CAISGNARADYNEQFF

J: TRBJ2-7
V: TRBV24-1
CDR3: CATSSGRRANEQYF

J: TRBJ2-5
V: TRBV6-4
CDR3: CASSLTEGMTQYF

J: TRBJ2-3
V: TRBV24-1
CDR3: CATARRTDTQYF

J: TRBJ2-2
V: TRBV9
CDR3: CASSVRVGELFF

J: TRBJ2-1
V: TRBV14
CDR3: CASSQVPGGGEQFF